Listed below are T cell receptor beta chains from one sample, sequenced in a study of T cells in Graves' hyperthyroidism and ophthalmopathy. TCRdb called the multiplex PCR reads again in MiXCR, with one record for every CDR3 protein. The repertoire has around 620,000 distinct CDR3 sequences, around 46% of them found once; the top ten carry 15% to 20%. Material: peripheral blood or thyroid tissue (not recorded which). The source of these receptors is an adult woman with Graves' disease, either hyperthyroidism or ophthalmopathy (not recorded which). The CDR3 runs from the conserved cysteine through the conserved F or W. D genes are given only for firm matches. Size tells how often a clone was seen (once, few, many) or the class of an expanded clone, and some rows leave it out.

CDR3: CACSASPSGRAYEQYF; DNA: NA; V: TRBV25-1; D: NA; J: TRBJ2-7; size: NA
CDR3: CASSQPNRARGYTF; DNA: TGTGCCAGCAGCCAACCAAACAGGGCAAGAGGCTACACCTTC; V: TRBV4-2; D: NA; J: TRBJ1-2; size: many
CDR3: CASTLSGTSGYEQYF; DNA: TGTGCCAGCACCCTTTCTGGGACTAGCGGCTACGAGCAGTACTTC; V: TRBV7-2; D: TRBD2; J: TRBJ2-7; size: many
CDR3: CAIKSDRDYGYTF; DNA: TGTGCCATCAAGAGCGACAGGGACTATGGCTACACCTTC; V: TRBV10-3; D: TRBD1; J: TRBJ1-2; size: many
CDR3: CSVEDRDRGYEQYF; DNA: TGCAGCGTTGAAGACCGGGACAGAGGCTACGAGCAGTACTTC; V: TRBV29-1; D: TRBD1; J: TRBJ2-7; size: NA
CDR3: CASSPRLAGGGETQYF; DNA: TGTGCCAGCAGCCCGAGACTAGCGGGAGGAGGAGAGACCCAGTACTTC; V: TRBV7-3; D: TRBD2; J: TRBJ2-5; size: many
CDR3: CARSSEGSDTYEQYF; DNA: TGTGCCCGTAGCAGTGAGGGATCTGACACCTACGAGCAGTACTTC; V: TRBV2; D: NA; J: TRBJ2-7; size: NA
CDR3: CASSLAQDKRGYTF; DNA: TGTGCCAGCAGCTTAGCACAGGACAAGCGGGGCTACACCTTC; V: TRBV7-9; D: NA; J: TRBJ1-2; size: many
CDR3: CASSLMSGGMNTEAFF; DNA: TGTGCCAGCAGCTTAATGAGTGGGGGTATGAACACTGAAGCTTTCTTT; V: TRBV7-2; D: NA; J: TRBJ1-1; size: NA
CDR3: CASSETYGSDTEAFF; DNA: TGTGCCAGCAGCGAGACGTACGGCAGCGACACTGAAGCTTTCTTT; V: TRBV27; D: NA; J: TRBJ1-1; size: NA
CDR3: CASSPQGQGNTGELFF; DNA: TGTGCCAGCAGCCCACAGGGACAGGGGAACACCGGGGAGCTGTTTTTT; V: TRBV7-3; D: TRBD1; J: TRBJ2-2; size: NA
CDR3: CASSLDSRAGGVYGYTF; DNA: TGTGCCAGCAGCTTAGATAGCCGTGCAGGGGGGGTTTATGGCTACACCTTC; V: TRBV7-2; D: TRBD1; J: TRBJ1-2; size: many
CDR3: CASSQEMSGGYTF; DNA: TGTGCCAGCAGTCAAGAAATGTCCGGGGGCTACACCTTC; V: TRBV2; D: NA; J: TRBJ1-2; size: few
CDR3: CAASGTDTQYF; DNA: TGTGCCGCATCAGGCACAGATACGCAGTATTTT; V: TRBV10-3; D: NA; J: TRBJ2-3; size: few
CDR3: CSARVGVGSGKPQHF; DNA: TGCAGTGCTAGAGTTGGGGTAGGGAGTGGGAAGCCCCAGCATTTT; V: TRBV20-1; D: NA; J: TRBJ1-5; size: NA
CDR3: CASSFARELEETQYF; DNA: TGTGCCAGCAGCTTCGCGCGGGAGCTCGAAGAGACCCAGTACTTC; V: TRBV7-2; D: TRBD2; J: TRBJ2-5; size: NA
CDR3: CSGTDHYGYTF; DNA: TGCAGTGGCACGGACCACTATGGCTACACCTTC; V: TRBV20-1; D: NA; J: TRBJ1-2; size: many
CDR3: CASSELQGPSYEQYF; DNA: TGTGCCAGCAGTGAACTACAGGGTCCCTCCTACGAGCAGTACTTC; V: TRBV2; D: NA; J: TRBJ2-7; size: many
CDR3: CASSLHGQGNTVYF; DNA: TGTGCCAGCAGCTTACACGGACAGGGGAACACCGTATATTTT; V: TRBV7-9; D: TRBD1; J: TRBJ1-3; size: NA
CDR3: CASSRQGQTYEQYF; DNA: TGTGCCAGCAGTCGACAGGGCCAGACTTACGAGCAGTACTTC; V: TRBV12-3/TRBV12-4; D: TRBD1; J: TRBJ2-7; size: many